The 22 T cell receptor beta chains below come from one sample, sequenced in a study of blood T cell repertoires in COVID-19. The table came from immunoSEQ multiplex PCR; TCRdb's copy has only in-frame clones and leaves some out. The sample holds some 300,000 clones, 90% seen once. The sample taken for sequencing was peripheral blood. All receptors derive from a woman aged 40 to 55 with COVID-19, enrolled during active disease.

As regards this clone: Other DNA sequences within the sample encode an identical CDR3. The chain recombines TRBV20-1 with TRBJ2-5, with D perhaps TRBD2 (5 bases). CDR1 DFQATT and CDR2 SNEGSKA come from the germline V gene (reference sequence). The CDR3 extends over 13 amino acids. V lost 3 bases to trimming and J lost 2 bases, with 10 bases between them. The CDR3 region has the DNA TGCAGTGCTAGTTATCGGGGTCAAGAGACCCAGTACTTC. Protein: CSASYRGQETQYF.

This clone was seen just once. This sequence joins TRBV18 and TRBJ1-1; weak D call: TRBD1 (6 bases). The CDR3 contains 13 residues. Germline lookup yields CDR1 KGHSH and CDR2 LQKENI. The germline V and J ends were trimmed by 0 bases and 7 bases, with 9 bases remaining between them. The CDR3 is CASSPPGTLEAFF. The CDR3 DNA follows: TGTGCCAGCTCACCACCGGGGACACTTGAAGCTTTCTTT.

CDR3 region: CASKDRDDSPLHF. The CDR3 DNA is TGTGCCAGCAAGGACAGGGATGATTCACCCCTCCACTTT. The chain uses TRBV27 and TRBJ1-6; 8 positions match TRBD1. The V and J ends lost 7 bases and 8 bases, in that order; junction bases with no gene match: 4. Per the germline V gene, CDR1 is MNHEY and CDR2 is SMNVEV (reference sequence). The CDR3 spans 13 residues.

The chain is built from TRBV7-3 and TRBJ1-2; 7 bases match TRBD1. Unmatched junction bases numbered 5, after V lost 5 bases and J lost 5 bases. The germline V gene encodes CDR1 SGHTA and CDR2 FQGTGA. This CDR3 has 13 residues. The CDR3 region is CASSKDRAYGYTF. DNA for the CDR3: TGTGCCAGCAGCAAAGACAGGGCTTATGGCTACACCTTC.

V usage is TRBV27 and J usage is TRBJ2-4; D possibly corresponds to TRBD2 (6 bases). V lost 7 bases to trimming and J lost 6 bases, with 13 bases between them. The germline V gene has CDR1 MNHEY and CDR2 SMNVEV (reference sequence). The CDR3 has 13 amino acids. The CDR3 nucleotides read TGTGCCAGCACAGACGGGAGAGGAAACATTCAGTACTTC. Translating gives CASTDGRGNIQYF.

The chain carries TRBV29-1 and TRBJ2-1; 7 nucleotides match TRBD2. CDR3 length: 14 amino acids. V trimming: 3 bases; J trimming: 3 bases; junction bases outside the gene matches: 5. Germline CDR1 reads SQVTM; CDR2 reads ANQGSEA. The CDR3 nucleotides are TGCAGCGTTGATTCTAGCGGATACTACAATGAGCAGTTCTTC. It specifies CSVDSSGYYNEQFF.

V usage is TRBV6-5 and J usage is TRBJ2-7, with 7 positions matching TRBD2. The CDR3 is 14 amino acids. Germline V gene lookup returns CDR1 MNHEY and CDR2 SVGAGI. After removal of 8 bases from V and 2 bases from J, the junction contained 9 bases not matched to a gene. CDR3 protein: CASQPGGRPYEQYF. The CDR3 DNA sequence: TGTGCCAGCCAACCGGGGGGACGTCCCTACGAGCAGTACTTC.

The DNA of the CDR3 is TGTGCCAGCAGTGAAGGCCTTAGCCCCAGTGATACGCAGTATTTT. As protein: CASSEGLSPSDTQYF. The chain joins TRBV2 to TRBJ2-3; D is undetermined. CDR3 length equals 15 residues. Germline V gene data show CDR1 as SNHLY and CDR2 as FYNNEI. Trimming cost V 1 base and J 6 bases, with 14 bases left between them.

V usage is TRBV6-2 or TRBV6-3 and J usage is TRBJ2-2; D is possibly TRBD2 (6 bases). The CDR3 contains 15 residues. Germline V gene sequence: CDR1 MNHEY, CDR2 SVGEGT. V lost 4 bases and J lost 1, with 10 bases in between. CDR3 bases: TGTGCCAGCAGTTTCCTGGGGGGGAACACCGGGGAGCTGTTTTTT. This gives the protein CASSFLGGNTGELFF.

This chain connects TRBV10-3 to TRBJ2-1; 11 bases map to TRBD1. The CDR3 loop spans 15 amino acids. The germline V gene encodes CDR1 ENHRY and CDR2 SYGVKD. Trimming removed 0 bases from V and 6 bases from J; junction bases left unmatched: 1. The CDR3 DNA sequence: TGTGCCATCAGTGAGTCGGGACAGGGGGGCAATGAGCAGTTCTTC. Its protein product is CAISESGQGGNEQFF.

DNA of the CDR3: TGTGCCAGCGACAGGGTACCGAAAAACACTGAAGCTTTCTTT. This codes for CASDRVPKNTEAFF. This chain links TRBV28 with TRBJ1-1; 7 bases fit TRBD1. J was trimmed by 2 bases and V by 8 bases; bases with no gene match: 8. Germline-derived CDR1 and CDR2 are MDHEN and SYDVKM. The CDR3 consists of 14 residues.

The CDR3 protein is CASTRRALDRVSTEAFF. CDR3 nucleotides: TGTGCCAGCACCCGGCGTGCCCTCGACAGGGTAAGTACTGAAGCTTTCTTT. The chain carries TRBV27 and TRBJ1-1, with 7 nucleotides matching TRBD1. Germline V gene lookup returns CDR1 MNHEY and CDR2 SMNVEV (reference sequence). After removal of 7 bases from V and 5 bases from J, the junction contained 19 bases not matched to a gene. This CDR3 region has 17 residues.

The J gene is TRBJ1-1, the V gene TRBV24-1; 12 bases agree with TRBD1. Trimming at V came to 8 bases and at J to 8 bases, leaving 5 bases not matched to a gene. Germline V gene sequence: CDR1 KGHDR, CDR2 SFDVKD. This CDR3 is 13 amino acids long. The CDR3 sequence: CATISGTGGEAFF. As DNA, the CDR3 is TGTGCCACCATTAGCGGGACAGGGGGCGAAGCTTTCTTT.

The chain is built from TRBV30 and TRBJ1-2; D may be TRBD1 (6 bases). CDR3 size: 12 residues. V dropped 2 bases and J dropped 5 bases, with 9 bases sitting between them. Germline V gene sequence: CDR1 GTSNPN, CDR2 SVGIG (reference sequence). In nucleotides, the CDR3 is TGTGCCTGGAGTCCAGGGGTTTATGGCTACACCTTC. It specifies CAWSPGVYGYTF.

The chain carries TRBV28 and TRBJ1-5; TRBD1 matches at 7 bases. V lost 5 bases, J lost 0 bases, and 10 bases stayed unmatched. CDR1 and CDR2 (germline): MDHEN, SYDVKM. This CDR3 has 17 amino acids. CDR3 sequence reads: CASSPDRYPNSNQPQHF. CDR3 in DNA: TGTGCCAGCAGTCCGGACAGGTACCCTAATAGCAATCAGCCCCAGCATTTT.

The V gene is TRBV11-2, the J gene TRBJ2-1; 8 nucleotides align to TRBD2. The V gene end was trimmed by 3 bases and the J gene end by 7 bases; junction bases not matched to a gene: 11. The CDR3 extends over 16 amino acids. Germline CDR1 SGHAT, CDR2 FQNNGV. The CDR3: CASSFSGRALGNEQFF. DNA of the CDR3: TGTGCCAGCAGCTTTTCCGGGAGGGCCCTCGGGAATGAGCAGTTCTTC.

The V gene is TRBV5-1, the J gene TRBJ2-7; D might be TRBD2 (5 bases). V lost 5 bases to trimming and J lost 0 bases, with 12 bases between them. The CDR3 spans 14 residues. Germline CDR1 reads SGHRS; CDR2 reads YFSETQ. CDR3 in DNA: TGCGCCAGCAGACGGATAGGGAGCTCCTACGAGCAGTACTTC. It yields the protein CASRRIGSSYEQYF.

This chain links TRBV14 with TRBJ2-1; the D gene is possibly TRBD1 (5 bases). Trimming left V 5 bases short and J 0 bases short, with 14 bases between. CDR3 length equals 16 residues. Looked up from germline, CDR1 is SGHDN and CDR2 is FVKESK. CDR3 in amino acids: CASSNLGVSSYNEQFF. CDR3 nucleotide sequence: TGTGCCAGCAGCAACTTAGGGGTGAGCTCCTACAATGAGCAGTTCTTC.

The rearrangement uses TRBV20-1 and TRBJ2-4; the match to TRBD2 covers 7 bases. The germline CDR1 and CDR2 sequences are DFQATT and SNEGSKA (reference sequence). Losses at the gene ends were 5 bases for V and 0 bases for J; bases not matched to a gene: 13. The CDR3 length is 17 residues. The CDR3 bases are TGCAGTGCTGGTGTTCCGGGGGGTTCCATAGCCAAAAACATTCAGTACTTC. It codes for CSAGVPGGSIAKNIQYF.

This chain connects TRBV15 to TRBJ1-1; tentative D call: TRBD1 (5 bases). Germline V CDR1 and CDR2: LNHNV, YYDKDF (reference sequence). The CDR3 consists of 14 residues. V lost 0 bases and J 4 bases, leaving 9 bases between the germline ends. The CDR3 sequence is CATSRDFGGTEAFF. In DNA, the CDR3 is TGTGCCACCAGCAGAGATTTCGGGGGCACTGAAGCTTTCTTT.

The rearrangement links TRBV9 to TRBJ2-3, with a possible D match to TRBD1 (6 bases). V lost 1 base and J lost 4, with 13 bases in between. Germline-derived CDR1 and CDR2 are SGDLS and YYNGEE. The CDR3 totals 15 residues. This chain's CDR3 is CASSVSTGSPDTQYF. The CDR3 nucleotides read TGTGCCAGCAGCGTATCCACAGGGAGCCCAGATACGCAGTATTTT.

The chain has TRBV28 and TRBJ2-4; TRBD2 aligns across 7 bases. This CDR3 has 18 residues. Germline V gene sequence: CDR1 MDHEN, CDR2 SYDVKM. Trimming cost V 3 bases and J 0 bases; bases outside gene matches: 11. CDR3 loop: CASSFGRDTSLAKNIQYF. CDR3 coding DNA: TGTGCCAGCAGTTTTGGGAGGGATACGTCTCTAGCCAAAAACATTCAGTACTTC. Full variable domain (rest looked up from reference TRBV28 and TRBJ2-4): DVKVTQSSRYLVKRTGEKVFLECVQDMDHENMFWYRQDPGLGLRLIYFSYDVKMKEKGDIPEGYSVSREKKERFSLILESASTNQTSMYLCASSFGRDTSLAKNIQYFGAGTRLSVL.